Each of the 20 T cell receptor beta chains below was sequenced from the same sample in a study of technical replicates of blood from a handful of donors. Method: immunoSEQ multiplex PCR; TCRdb's copy keeps in-frame clones and lacks some. The sample has about 94,000 clones, 95% seen once. The sequencing input was T cells isolated from PBMCs. The source of these receptors is a human donor in good health.

V is TRBV19 and J is TRBJ2-5; no definite D call. The CDR3 is made up of 14 amino acids. Germline assignment: CDR1 LNHDA and CDR2 SQIVND (reference sequence). The ends were cut back, 3 bases at V and 4 bases at J, with 12 bases in the middle. For the CDR3, the DNA is TGTGCCAGTAGTATTCCCTGGGCCCTAGAGACCCAGTACTTC. Translated, it gives CASSIPWALETQYF.

The V and J genes are TRBV11-3 and TRBJ2-7, with TRBD1 matching 9 bases. In germline, CDR1 is SGHNT, CDR2 YENEEA. CDR3 size: 16 residues. Trimming removed 5 bases from V and 0 bases from J; junction bases left unmatched: 8. The chain's CDR3 is CASSPRQGGISYEQYF. CDR3 DNA sequence: TGTGCCAGCAGCCCACGACAGGGGGGGATCTCCTACGAGCAGTACTTC.

The gene calls are TRBV5-1 and TRBJ2-6; D perhaps matches TRBD2 (6 bases). Trimming removed 0 bases at V and 2 bases at J, with 12 bases between. Per the germline V gene, CDR1 is SGHRS and CDR2 is YFSETQ. The CDR3 extends over 17 amino acids. CDR3 sequence (DNA): TGCGCCAGCAGCTTGGCACCCGGGGGTACTGGGGCCAACGTCCTGACTTTC. It is translated as CASSLAPGGTGANVLTF.

This clone was detected only once. The chain carries TRBV5-4 and TRBJ2-3, with D maybe TRBD2 (5 bases). V gave up 0 bases and J gave up 2 bases, with 7 bases separating them. This CDR3 region has 14 residues. In germline, CDR1 is SGHNT, CDR2 YYREEE (reference sequence). In DNA, the CDR3 is TGTGCCAGCAGCTTGGAGGAGGTCACAGATACGCAGTATTTT. It encodes CASSLEEVTDTQYF.

The chain combines TRBV2 with TRBJ2-5; 7 bases agree with TRBD1. This CDR3 has 13 residues. The germline V gene encodes CDR1 SNHLY and CDR2 FYNNEI. J gave up 2 bases and V 10 bases, and 7 bases lay outside the gene matches. As DNA, the CDR3 is TGTGCCATAGGGGGCCCGGCTCAAGAGACCCAGTACTTC. Residues: CAIGGPAQETQYF.

The chain couples TRBV6-1 to TRBJ2-5; tentatively, D is TRBD2 (6 bases). This CDR3 comprises 15 residues. Germline CDR1 and CDR2: MNHNS and SASEGT. Trimming cost V 5 bases and J 4 bases, with 17 bases left between them. DNA for the CDR3: TGTGCCAGCAGTTTAACTAGCTTATTGGGAGAGACCCAGTACTTC. This translates into CASSLTSLLGETQYF.

V is TRBV7-6 and J is TRBJ2-7; 8 positions match TRBD1. The length of the CDR3 is 15 residues. V was pared by 3 bases and J by 2 bases, with 6 bases of the junction left unmatched. Germline assignment: CDR1 SGHVS and CDR2 FNYEAQ. CDR3 nucleotide sequence: TGTGCCAGCAGCTTTGGGGACAGGCAGACCTACGAGCAGTACTTC. It yields the protein CASSFGDRQTYEQYF.

The V call is TRBV7-2, the J call TRBJ2-1, with 8 bases lining up with TRBD1. Germline assignment: CDR1 SGHTA and CDR2 FQGNSA. The length of the CDR3 is 15 residues. Trimming removed 1 base from V and 4 bases from J; junction bases left unmatched: 3. CDR3 sequence: CASSLGTGLYNEQFF. CDR3 sequence (DNA): TGTGCCAGCAGCTTAGGGACAGGGCTGTACAATGAGCAGTTCTTC.

This clone occurred once. J is TRBJ2-7 and V is TRBV10-3; 7 bases agree with TRBD2. CDR3 length: 16 amino acids. J lost 0 bases, V lost 6 bases, and 11 bases had no gene match. Germline V gene lookup returns CDR1 ENHRY and CDR2 SYGVKD. In DNA form, the CDR3 reads TGTGCCATCAGCCTAGCGGCTGGGGGGACCTCCTACGAGCAGTACTTC. Its translation: CAISLAAGGTSYEQYF.

The V and J genes are TRBV2 and TRBJ1-1, with TRBD1 as a possible D gene (5 bases). V was trimmed by 9 bases and J by 10 bases, leaving 15 bases between them. Germline lookup yields CDR1 SNHLY and CDR2 FYNNEI. There are 11 residues in the CDR3. The CDR3 DNA reads TGTGCCAGGGGACTTTCTGGATCAGCTTTCTTT. This gives the protein CARGLSGSAFF.

This sequence joins TRBV7-9 and TRBJ2-7; 9 bases are shared with TRBD1. V trimming: 5 bases; J trimming: 7 bases; junction bases outside the gene matches: 9. Germline values: CDR1 SEHNR, CDR2 FQNEAQ (reference sequence). The CDR3 sequence is 14 residues long. In nucleotides, the CDR3 is TGTGCCAGCAGCAACTGGGACAGGGCGAGAGAGCAGTACTTC. Its protein is CASSNWDRAREQYF.

This clone was found once. The CDR3 loop reads CASSYSGTGSRKAFF. The DNA of the CDR3 is TGTGCCAGCAGTTACTCGGGAACAGGATCCCGGAAAGCTTTCTTT. This chain links TRBV6-5 with TRBJ1-1; a possible D gene is TRBD1 (5 bases). In germline, CDR1 is MNHEY, CDR2 SVGAGI. The CDR3 spans 15 residues. The V end lost 0 bases, the J end lost 9 bases, and 17 bases lay between the germline ends.

This chain links TRBV18 with TRBJ2-1; a weak D match, TRBD2 (6 bases). Germline V lookup: CDR1 KGHSH, CDR2 LQKENI. The CDR3 has 14 residues. V was shortened by 0 bases and J by 7 bases, with 10 bases between the two germline ends. The CDR3 protein is CASSPPGTLNEQFF. The CDR3 DNA reads TGTGCCAGCTCACCACCTGGGACTTTAAATGAGCAGTTCTTC.

The chain has TRBV6-1 and TRBJ2-3; D is perhaps TRBD2 (5 bases). This CDR3 has 14 residues. Germline CDR1 MNHNS, CDR2 SASEGT. Trimming shortened V by 3 bases and J by 5 bases, and 12 bases separated the two germline ends. CDR3 nucleotide sequence: TGTGCCAGCAGTGAGGGTAGCGTGGGAGATACGCAGTATTTT. Encoded protein: CASSEGSVGDTQYF.

The chain employs TRBV13 and TRBJ2-5; 10 nucleotides align to TRBD2. CDR1 and CDR2 from the germline V gene are PRHDT and FYEKMQ (reference sequence). After removal of 4 bases from V and 5 bases from J, the junction contained 13 bases not matched to a gene. The CDR3 has 17 residues. CDR3 amino acids: CASSWGRAGGPRETQYF. The DNA of the CDR3 is TGTGCCAGCAGCTGGGGGCGAGCGGGGGGGCCGCGGGAGACCCAGTACTTC.

The chain carries TRBV5-5 and TRBJ2-7, with TRBD1 matching over 10 bases. Germline values: CDR1 SGHKS, CDR2 YYEKEE (reference sequence). V shed 4 bases, J shed 6 bases, and the junction held 7 bases outside the gene matches. CDR3 length: 14 residues. The DNA for the CDR3 is TGTGCCAGCAGCCAACCGGGACAGGGGTTCGAGCAGTACTTC. Protein product: CASSQPGQGFEQYF.

The chain combines TRBV5-8 with TRBJ2-7; 10 bases line up with TRBD2. The CDR3 contains 16 residues. V lost 6 bases, J lost 2 bases, and 11 bases stayed unmatched. Germline CDR1 reads SGHTS; CDR2 reads YDEGEE. The CDR3 spells CASISPLAGDPYEQYF. The CDR3 region has the DNA TGTGCCAGCATCTCCCCTCTAGCGGGAGACCCCTACGAGCAGTACTTC.

The genes are TRBV5-1 and TRBJ2-2; D is perhaps TRBD1 (6 bases). V dropped 3 bases and J dropped 2 bases, with 11 bases sitting between them. The germline gives CDR1 SGHRS, CDR2 YFSETQ. CDR3 length: 15 residues. The CDR3 DNA reads TGCGCCAGCAGCTGGGGGCGAGTCAACACCGGGGAGCTGTTTTTT. Translation: CASSWGRVNTGELFF.

This rearrangement joins TRBV9 to TRBJ2-2; 9 bases agree with TRBD2. The CDR3 spans 16 residues. Germline V gene data show CDR1 as SGDLS and CDR2 as YYNGEE. After removal of 3 bases from V and 3 bases from J, the junction contained 6 bases not matched to a gene. In DNA, the CDR3 is TGTGCCAGCAGCGGTAGACTAGCGGAATACACCGGGGAGCTGTTTTTT. This encodes CASSGRLAEYTGELFF.

V is TRBV2 and J is TRBJ1-2, with 9 bases lining up with TRBD1. Germline loops: CDR1 SNHLY, CDR2 FYNNEI. The CDR3 is 13 amino acids. Trimming at V came to 8 bases and at J to 2 bases, leaving 3 bases not matched to a gene. The CDR3 here is CASAGTGNYGYTF. DNA for the CDR3: TGTGCCAGCGCCGGGACAGGGAACTATGGCTACACCTTC.